This T cell receptor (beta chain) was captured by sequencing in a study of T cell repertoires in ileal Crohn's disease. As for the study in general: Every patient was operated on for stricturing (roughly 60%) or penetrating (approximately 40%) complications. General study results and limits: All patients with clonality above 26.8% had endoscopic recurrence. Clonal expansions were more frequent in active smokers than non-smokers at surgery.

Germline CDR1 is LNHDA and CDR2 is SQIVND (reference sequence). Losses at the gene ends were 6 bases for V and 6 bases for J; bases not matched to a gene: 1. This CDR3 comprises 12 residues. Around 0.45 micrograms of biopsy DNA per sample underwent TCRB immunosequencing. The repertoire was sequenced with immunoSEQ multiplex PCR; TCRdb's copy has only in-frame clones and lacks some. Counted here are around 6,000 clones, about 80% occurring once; the ten biggest clones make up about an eighth. About this clone: The antigen is not known.

V usage is TRBV19 and J usage is TRBJ2-3, with 9 bases identical to TRBD2. This receptor was identified in an adult with Crohn's disease. Sequenced sample: ileal tissue. This CDR3 is CASRLAGDTQYF. In nucleotides, the CDR3 is TGTGCCAGTAGGCTAGCGGGGGATACGCAGTATTTT.